This is a list of T cell receptor beta chains from one sample in a study of Ad26.COV2.S vaccination and SARS-CoV-2 variants. The protocol was immunoSEQ multiplex PCR, while the TCRdb copy is restricted to in-frame clones and leaves out a portion. Altogether 300,000 to 400,000 clones are present, more than 75% being singletons, with the ten largest covering about 3.5%. This specimen was peripheral blood, taken in a trial of Ad26.COV2.S vaccine versus placebo. These receptors all stem from a person aged 18-60 years who received the Ad26.COV2.S COVID-19 vaccine or a placebo. Both conserved end residues are trimmed from each CDR3. Clone size appears in some rows only: once, few, many, or a class for an expanded clone.

CDR3aa,v_gene,abundance
ASSPPRGSGNTIY,TRBV4-1,-
ASSPSGSSGGILAKNIQY,TRBV7-8,few
ASSDRATDTQY,TRBV6-4,few
SARVSYEQY,TRBV29-1,-
ASSPTSINGNTIY,TRBV18,-
AWILAGGLGGQF,TRBV30,once
ATSPSPYDRGHSNQPQH,TRBV15,few
ASSQMRGRTNEKLF,TRBV23-1,-
ASRRGARGIQETQY,TRBV28,-
ASSSDLAGGTDTQY,TRBV7-2,-
ASSQRGKYEQY,TRBV3-1/TRBV3-2,-
ASSFRDIGNTIY,TRBV7-8,-
ASGWWGSPSYEQY,TRBV12-5,-
AIGDREYETQY,TRBV10-3,-
ASSSGTSTYNEQF,TRBV5-1,-
ASSMVAGGFSGNTIY,TRBV19,once
ASSQAGGGTYNEQF,TRBV3-1/TRBV3-2,-
ASSFGGQGAGNTIY,TRBV5-4,-
AMNGSGFSGANVLT,TRBV10-1,-
ASSYRLAGTYEQY,TRBV7-2,-
ASSSSLFALAGGLGELF,TRBV12-1,-
ASGGVQGYGYT,TRBV7-2,once
ASAGNRAYEQY,TRBV5-4,-
ASSPQGNYGYT,TRBV7-9,many
ASSPEEDLDGYT,TRBV4-3,-
ASSLVGGQVFTGELF,TRBV5-1,-
ASSLGREGSYEQY,TRBV6-2/TRBV6-3,-
AGRANTGELF,TRBV27,-
ASSPRLGQEMDQPQH,TRBV18,many
ASKWGGFTEAF,TRBV19,-
ASSRTGRAGTDTQY,TRBV3-1/TRBV3-2,-
ASSSVAGGHYEQY,TRBV28,-
ASKPPDRRNTEAF,TRBV2,-
ASSARDTYNSPLH,TRBV2,-
ASTEGLFEQF,TRBV2,many